This T cell receptor (beta chain) appears in the sequencing data of a study of glioma-infiltrating T cells after dendritic cell vaccination. About the research overall: At biweekly intervals, patients got three intradermal dendritic cell vaccine injections.

Germline V gene data show CDR1 as LNHDA and CDR2 as SQIVND (reference sequence). Trimming removed 7 bases at V and 4 bases at J, with 17 bases between. This CDR3 region has 15 residues. Study outcomes and limitations: Complete blood and tumor specimen sets were limited to few patients.

A remark on this clone: Its antigen is not known.

Input was roughly 2.2 ug genomic DNA, or all available if less. Primers: 60 V beta forward and 13 J beta reverse. Generated by immunoSEQ multiplex PCR, the TCRdb table keeps only in-frame clones and is missing some. The sample yields 20,000 or so clones, 79% seen once. This sequence joins TRBV19 and TRBJ1-5; D may be TRBD1 (6 bases). This receptor was identified in a human donor with glioblastoma. Material: blood, obtained before dendritic cell vaccination. CDR3 bases: TGTGCCAGTAAAGGGAAAGGGGGTACAAATCAGCCCCAGCATTTT. Its translation: CASKGKGGTNQPQHF.